Listed here are 13 T cell receptor beta chains from one sample, sequenced in a study of blood T cell repertoires in COVID-19. TCRdb keeps only in-frame clones here, not all; method: immunoSEQ multiplex PCR. The sample yields 75,000 to 85,000 clones, about four fifths seen once. Source material: peripheral blood. The receptor set was obtained from a human donor in a cohort sampled during active COVID-19.

The chain links TRBV5-1 to TRBJ2-7; D is possibly TRBD1 (8 bases). Germline V gene sequence: CDR1 SGHRS, CDR2 YFSETQ. CDR3 size: 14 residues. The V and J ends lost 4 bases and 7 bases respectively, with 18 bases between them. CDR3: CASSPDREGWEQYF. The CDR3, as DNA: TGCGCCAGCAGCCCGGACAGGGAGGGTTGGGAGCAGTACTTC.

This clone occurred once. V and J are TRBV11-2 and TRBJ2-7; 8 bases agree with TRBD1. Germline assignment: CDR1 SGHAT and CDR2 FQNNGV. This CDR3 has 14 residues. The J segment lost 12 bases and the V segment lost 3 bases, leaving 13 bases of the junction unmatched. CDR3 sequence: CASSFHLAQGDPYF. The CDR3 nucleotides read TGTGCCAGCAGCTTTCATTTGGCACAGGGGGATCCGTACTTC.

The J gene is TRBJ1-1, the V gene TRBV5-1; D uncertain. Germline CDR1 reads SGHRS; CDR2 reads YFSETQ. Trimming removed 0 bases at V and 3 bases at J, with 12 bases between. The CDR3 consists of 15 residues. In DNA form, the CDR3 reads TGCGCCAGCAGCTTGGGGCCAGGATTACACACTGAAGCTTTCTTT. Residues: CASSLGPGLHTEAFF. Full variable domain (missing parts from reference TRBV5-1 and TRBJ1-1): KAGVTQTPRYLIKTRGQQVTLSCSPISGHRSVSWYQQTPGQGLQFLFEYFSETQRNKGNFPGRFSGRQFSNSRSEMNVSTLELGDSALYLCASSLGPGLHTEAFFGQGTRLTVV.

The chain is built from TRBV5-4 and TRBJ1-4; D may be TRBD1 (5 bases). Trimming removed 0 bases from V and 4 bases from J, with 7 bases in between. CDR1 and CDR2 from the germline V gene are SGHNT and YYREEE (reference sequence). This CDR3 has 14 residues. The CDR3 reads CASSLGDSNEKLFF. CDR3 nucleotides: TGTGCCAGCAGCTTGGGCGACAGTAATGAAAAACTGTTTTTT. The full variable domain, rest sourced from reference TRBV5-4 and TRBJ1-4, is ETGVTQSPTHLIKTRGQQVTLRCSSQSGHNTVSWYQQALGQGPQFIFQYYREEENGRGNFPPRFSGLQFPNYSSELNVNALELDDSALYLCASSLGDSNEKLFFGSGTQLSVL.

Only a few counts were recorded for this clone. The V call is TRBV19, the J call TRBJ1-2; D is perhaps TRBD1 (6 bases). CDR1 and CDR2 from the germline V gene are LNHDA and SQIVND (reference sequence). The CDR3 has 15 amino acids. V gave up 3 bases and J gave up 4 bases, with 15 bases separating them. CDR3 DNA: TGTGCCAGTAGTATTGCCCTCAGGGGTGGCTATGGCTACACCTTC. Amino acids: CASSIALRGGYGYTF. Full variable domain (rest looked up from reference TRBV19 and TRBJ1-2): DGGITQSPKYLFRKEGQNVTLSCEQNLNHDAMYWYRQDPGQGLRLIYYSQIVNDFQKGDIAEGYSVSREKKESFPLTVTSAQKNPTAFYLCASSIALRGGYGYTFGSGTRLTVV.

There are a few counts of this clone. V is TRBV18 and J is TRBJ2-7, with D tentatively TRBD2 (5 bases). The CDR3 sequence is 13 residues long. CDR1 is KGHSH and CDR2 is LQKENI in the germline V gene. V lost 6 bases to trimming and J lost 4 bases, with 13 bases between them. CDR3 sequence reads: CASSLGDVYEQYF. The CDR3, as DNA: TGTGCCAGCTCTCTCGGGGATGTTTACGAGCAGTACTTC.

This clone was recorded at least ten times. The V call is TRBV14, the J call TRBJ2-1, with D possibly TRBD1 on 6 matching bases. Germline assignment: CDR1 SGHDN and CDR2 FVKESK. The V and J ends lost 5 bases and 5 bases respectively, with 19 bases between them. The CDR3 contains 16 residues. CDR3 DNA: TGTGCCAGCAGCACGGTAACAGGGTTCTTCAACAATGAGCAGTTCTTC. Protein: CASSTVTGFFNNEQFF.

The chain has TRBV18 and TRBJ2-3; 10 bases are shared with TRBD2. V lost 6 bases and J lost 7; bases outside the gene matches: 7. The CDR3 is 14 residues long. Germline CDR1 reads KGHSH; CDR2 reads LQKENI. CDR3 sequence: CASSQSGGAYTQYF. CDR3 sequence (DNA): TGTGCCAGCTCTCAAAGCGGGGGGGCGTATACGCAGTATTTT.

The chain combines TRBV12-3 or TRBV12-4 with TRBJ2-3; D might be TRBD1 (5 bases). The germline V and J ends were trimmed by 10 bases and 2 bases, with 10 bases remaining between them. The CDR3 has 12 residues. The CDR3 loop reads CATRQSTDTQYF. DNA of the CDR3: TGTGCCACCCGACAGTCCACAGATACGCAGTATTTT.

This clone was detected once. The gene calls are TRBV2 and TRBJ2-7; a weak D match, TRBD2 (6 bases). The CDR3 runs 16 residues. Germline assignment: CDR1 SNHLY and CDR2 FYNNEI. Deletions cut 0 bases from V and 0 bases from J, with 12 bases between. The CDR3 loop reads CASSEARPGLSYEQYF. The CDR3 region has the DNA TGTGCCAGCAGTGAAGCGCGCCCGGGACTCTCCTACGAGCAGTACTTC.

To note about this clone: Other DNA sequences from this sample encode an identical CDR3 as well. The chain links TRBV6-6 to TRBJ2-7; 7 nucleotides line up with TRBD1. Germline CDR1 reads MNHNY; CDR2 reads SVGAGI (reference sequence). The length of the CDR3 is 15 residues. The trim removed 2 bases at V and 2 bases at J, leaving 6 bases unmatched. CDR3 region: CASSYGMGQTYEQYF. CDR3 in DNA: TGTGCCAGCAGTTACGGTATGGGACAGACCTACGAGCAGTACTTC.

Notes on this clone: The junction and the germline gene differ at one end; a read error may be behind it. The chain recombines TRBV7-7 with TRBJ2-1; 15 bases fit TRBD2. Germline CDR1 and CDR2: SSHAT and FNYEAQ (reference sequence). The CDR3 spans 16 residues. The CDR3 here is CASSQGLAGGDNEQFF. The DNA of the CDR3 is TGTGCTAGCAGCCAGGGACTAGCGGGGGGCGACAATGAGCAGTTCTTC.

The chain recombines TRBV9 with TRBJ2-7; D call uncertain. V lost 4 bases and J lost 3, with 11 bases in between. The CDR3 sequence is 13 residues long. Germline V lookup: CDR1 SGDLS, CDR2 YYNGEE. This CDR3 reads CASSLSPDYEQYF. DNA for the CDR3: TGTGCCAGCAGCCTCAGTCCAGACTACGAGCAGTACTTC.